These 29 T cell receptor beta chains were all obtained from the same sample, sequenced in a study of shared clonotypes between healthy human individuals. Assay: immunoSEQ multiplex PCR; the TCRdb copy retains only in-frame clones and omits some. This table has hundreds of thousands of clones, around 78% appearing once. Sample: PBMCs. The origin of the receptors is a woman aged 40 to 50 in good health. Some clones in this sample may be carry-over from other donors' samples.

This clone was recorded only once. The rearrangement uses TRBV18 and TRBJ2-3; 10 bases are shared with TRBD1. This CDR3 has 17 residues. After removal of 1 base from V and 0 bases from J, the junction contained 4 bases not matched to a gene. The germline V gene encodes CDR1 KGHSH and CDR2 LQKENI. CDR3 residues: CASSPQTGGISTDTQYF. The CDR3 DNA follows: TGTGCCAGCTCACCACAGACAGGGGGCATCAGCACAGATACGCAGTATTTT.

This chain joins TRBV7-6 and TRBJ2-7; TRBD1 is a possible D gene (7 bases). The ends were cut back, 2 bases at V and 6 bases at J, with 29 bases in the middle. This CDR3 comprises 19 residues. Germline V gene data show CDR1 as SGHVS and CDR2 as FNYEAQ. In DNA, the CDR3 is TGTGCCAGCAGCTTAAGGGCGGGACAGTATAACTCTCTGGGCCTCGAGCAGTACTTC. Encoded protein: CASSLRAGQYNSLGLEQYF.

J is TRBJ2-1 and V is TRBV7-2; 9 positions match TRBD2. Germline V gene lookup returns CDR1 SGHTA and CDR2 FQGNSA. This CDR3 has 17 amino acids. The J segment lost 2 bases and the V segment lost 3 bases, leaving 8 bases of the junction unmatched. The CDR3 loop is CASSFPLSGGPYNEQFF. The CDR3 DNA reads as TGTGCCAGCAGCTTCCCCCTTAGCGGGGGACCCTACAATGAGCAGTTCTTC.

The rearrangement joins TRBV6-1 to TRBJ1-3; tentatively, D is TRBD1 (5 bases). The CDR3 spans 14 residues. Trimming removed 3 bases at V and 2 bases at J, with 8 bases between. Germline V gene data show CDR1 as MNHNS and CDR2 as SASEGT. The CDR3 DNA reads TGTGCCAGCAGTGATTCAGGGCCTGGAAACACCATATATTTT. Translated: CASSDSGPGNTIYF.

V usage is TRBV27 and J usage is TRBJ2-7; 7 nucleotides line up with TRBD1. The length of the CDR3 is 18 residues. Germline CDR1 reads MNHEY; CDR2 reads SMNVEV (reference sequence). The V gene end was trimmed by 0 bases and the J gene end by 2 bases; junction bases not matched to a gene: 13. CDR3 bases: TGTGCCAGCAGTTTATCTTGGGGTGGTGGGACAGACACCTACGAGCAGTACTTC. Its translation: CASSLSWGGGTDTYEQYF.

The V and J genes are TRBV10-3 and TRBJ2-7; D unresolved. V was shortened by 6 bases and J by 1 base, with 7 bases between the two germline ends. This CDR3 contains 12 residues. Germline CDR1 and CDR2: ENHRY and SYGVKD. Written as DNA, the CDR3 is TGTGCCATCAGCCCGGAATCCTACGAGCAGTACTTC. Translated, it gives CAISPESYEQYF.

V and J are TRBV28 and TRBJ1-5; D is unclear. Per germline, CDR1 MDHEN and CDR2 SYDVKM. Between the trimmed V and J ends, which lost 3 bases and 7 bases, there was a span of 7 bases. The CDR3 is 12 amino acids. The CDR3 DNA is TGTGCCAGCAGTTTGATGGAGCAGCCCCAGCATTTT. Protein product: CASSLMEQPQHF. The whole variable domain, remainder taken from reference TRBV28 and TRBJ1-5, is DVKVTQSSRYLVKRTGEKVFLECVQDMDHENMFWYRQDPGLGLRLIYFSYDVKMKEKGDIPEGYSVSREKKERFSLILESASTNQTSMYLCASSLMEQPQHFGDGTRLSIL.

In its sample, this clone was seen a few times. The chain combines TRBV25-1 with TRBJ2-3; TRBD1 agrees at 9 bases. CDR3 length: 18 amino acids. V dropped 4 bases and J dropped 3; count of bases not matched to a gene: 14. Germline loops: CDR1 MGHDK, CDR2 SYGVNS. In DNA form, the CDR3 reads TGTGCCAGCAGTGCCCCGACCGGGACAGGGTCGAGTACAGATACGCAGTATTTT. Translating it yields CASSAPTGTGSSTDTQYF. Filled out from reference TRBV25-1 and TRBJ2-3, the complete variable domain reads EADIYQTPRYLVIGTGKKITLECSQTMGHDKMYWYQQDPGMELHLIHYSYGVNSTEKGDLSSESTVSRIRTEHFPLTLESARPSHTSQYLCASSAPTGTGSSTDTQYFGPGTRLTVL.

The chain carries TRBV4-1 and TRBJ2-7, with 7 bases aligning to TRBD2. Germline lookup yields CDR1 MGHRA and CDR2 YSYEKL. This CDR3 is 16 amino acids long. V lost 1 base, J lost 2 bases, and 8 bases stayed unmatched. The CDR3: CASSQGASGKTYEQYF. CDR3 bases: TGCGCCAGCAGCCAAGGTGCTAGCGGAAAAACCTACGAGCAGTACTTC.

The V gene is TRBV28, the J gene TRBJ2-7; D is ambiguous. Germline lookup yields CDR1 MDHEN and CDR2 SYDVKM. The CDR3 covers 15 residues. Deletions cut 5 bases from V and 5 bases from J, with 19 bases between. The CDR3 here is CASSLPGSGKNEQYF. CDR3 coding DNA: TGTGCCAGCAGTCTCCCCGGGTCCGGTAAGAACGAGCAGTACTTC.

The chain joins TRBV9 to TRBJ2-6; D may correspond to TRBD1 or TRBD2 (5 bases each). The CDR3 contains 16 residues. Trimming took 10 bases from V and 3 from J, leaving 20 bases between them. The germline V gene encodes CDR1 SGDLS and CDR2 YYNGEE. CDR3 DNA: TGTGCCCTTGGGGGAGCCGGCTTAATTGGGGCCAACGTCCTGACTTTC. Translation: CALGGAGLIGANVLTF.

The chain joins TRBV10-3 to TRBJ1-2, with D possibly matching TRBD1 (5 bases). The CDR3 length is 13 residues. Germline V lookup: CDR1 ENHRY, CDR2 SYGVKD. V was clipped by 3 bases and J by 5 bases, with 10 bases between them. As DNA, the CDR3 is TGTGCCATCAGTGAAGACAGAATTTATGGCTACACCTTC. Amino acid sequence: CAISEDRIYGYTF.

The J gene is TRBJ2-5, the V gene TRBV4-1; tentative D call: TRBD2 (6 bases). Germline V gene data show CDR1 as MGHRA and CDR2 as YSYEKL. The germline V and J ends were trimmed by 4 bases and 5 bases, with 11 bases remaining between them. The CDR3 covers 13 residues. CDR3 nucleotide sequence: TGCGCCAGCAGCCCCGGACTATGGGAGACCCAGTACTTC. Protein: CASSPGLWETQYF.

V gene TRBV7-2 combines with J gene TRBJ1-1; TRBD1 is a possible D gene (5 bases). The length of the CDR3 is 15 residues. The germline V gene encodes CDR1 SGHTA and CDR2 FQGNSA. Between the trimmed V and J ends, which lost 5 bases and 4 bases, there was a span of 17 bases. CDR3: CASSPGVGAFTEAFF. The CDR3 DNA follows: TGTGCCAGCAGCCCCGGGGTAGGGGCCTTCACTGAAGCTTTCTTT.

The CDR3 DNA follows: TGTGCCACCAGCAGAGATCGGGACAGGGAGAACACTGAAGCTTTCTTT. It translates to CATSRDRDRENTEAFF. V usage is TRBV15 and J usage is TRBJ1-1; 9 bases align to TRBD1. CDR1 and CDR2 (germline): LNHNV, YYDKDF (reference sequence). The CDR3 has 16 residues. J was trimmed by 1 base and V by 0 bases; bases with no gene match: 3.

The sample holds many counts of this clone. The chain recombines TRBV20-1 with TRBJ2-3; D unresolved. The CDR3 spans 10 residues. The germline V and J ends were trimmed by 3 bases and 7 bases, with 5 bases remaining between them. Germline V gene data show CDR1 as DFQATT and CDR2 as SNEGSKA (reference sequence). The CDR3 DNA is TGCAGTGCTAGCGGGTATACGCAGTATTTT. Protein sequence: CSASGYTQYF.

The CDR3 bases are TGTGCCAGCAGCTTGCCCGGACAGGGACTTCTCACAGATACGCAGTATTTT. Its translation is CASSLPGQGLLTDTQYF. The chain combines TRBV5-4 with TRBJ2-3, with 8 bases lining up with TRBD1. V lost 1 base and J lost 2; bases outside the gene matches: 9. Germline V gene data show CDR1 as SGHNT and CDR2 as YYREEE (reference sequence). The CDR3 is 17 residues long.

As to this clone: It differs at one base from a far larger clone, so likely a read error. V gene TRBV2 combines with J gene TRBJ2-2; TRBD2 might be the D (6 bases). CDR3 length: 20 residues. The germline CDR1 and CDR2 sequences are SNHLY and FYNNEI. The CDR3 coding sequence is TGTGCCAGCAGCGCTGTTGGTCTACCGGACGGGGAGGATTGGACCGGGGAGCTGGTTTTT. Residues: CASSAVGLPDGEDWTGELVF.

Only a few counts were recorded for this clone. This chain joins TRBV30 and TRBJ1-2; 8 nucleotides line up with TRBD1. The CDR3 totals 13 residues. Germline V gene data show CDR1 as GTSNPN and CDR2 as SVGIG (reference sequence). V lost 3 bases, J lost 9 bases, and 9 bases stayed unmatched. In DNA form, the CDR3 reads TGTGCCTGGAGCTTGGGACAGGATTTGAGCTACACCTTC. Translation: CAWSLGQDLSYTF.

V usage is TRBV9 and J usage is TRBJ2-7; D perhaps matches TRBD1 (7 bases). V was cut by 3 bases and J by 3 bases, with 13 bases left in between. The germline V gene encodes CDR1 SGDLS and CDR2 YYNGEE. The CDR3 covers 14 residues. This CDR3 is CASSGGGTDYEQYF. The CDR3 nucleotides read TGTGCCAGCAGCGGCGGCGGGACAGACTACGAGCAGTACTTC.

The chain recombines TRBV6-1 with TRBJ1-5; tentatively, D is TRBD1 (5 bases). The CDR3 has 14 amino acids. V dropped 6 bases and J dropped 5 bases, with 14 bases sitting between them. Germline V lookup: CDR1 MNHNS, CDR2 SASEGT. The CDR3 sequence: CASRATVGDQPQHF. The CDR3 DNA reads TGTGCCAGCAGGGCGACGGTGGGGGATCAGCCCCAGCATTTT.

This clone was seen only a few times. The V call is TRBV5-4, the J call TRBJ2-1, with unresolved D. There are 14 residues in the CDR3. Germline assignment: CDR1 SGHNT and CDR2 YYREEE (reference sequence). V was cut by 6 bases and J by 6 bases, with 16 bases left in between. DNA for the CDR3: TGTGCCAGCAAAAAGACTGGCGGCCTCAATGAGCAGTTCTTC. Its protein is CASKKTGGLNEQFF.

The chain employs TRBV9 and TRBJ2-1; 14 bases fit TRBD2. V lost 4 bases, J lost 8 bases, and 8 bases stayed unmatched. CDR1 is SGDLS and CDR2 is YYNGEE in the germline V gene. This CDR3 comprises 16 residues. The CDR3 here is CASSPRGLAGDHEQFF. Written as DNA, the CDR3 is TGTGCCAGCAGCCCCCGGGGACTAGCGGGAGACCATGAGCAGTTCTTC.

This chain joins TRBV5-1 and TRBJ2-7; D might be TRBD2 (5 bases). The CDR3 contains 15 residues. V lost 6 bases to trimming and J lost 3 bases, with 19 bases between them. Germline lookup yields CDR1 SGHRS and CDR2 YFSETQ. The CDR3 region has the DNA TGCGCCAGCACCTTTGGCTCGGGATCGGGCTACGAGCAGTACTTC. This sequence encodes CASTFGSGSGYEQYF.

This clone was found once. This chain uses TRBV21-1 with TRBJ2-7; the table's D call, TRBD2, has no DNA check behind it. TRBV21-1 is a pseudogene locus. CDR3 length: 18 residues. The DNA of the CDR3 is TGTGCCAGCAGCAAAGCGCCGGGGGTAGCGGGAGGCCACTACGAGCAGTACTTC. This sequence encodes CASSKAPGVAGGHYEQYF.

The CDR3 is CASSQRAQETQYF. The CDR3 region has the DNA TGTGCCAGCAGTCAGCGGGCCCAAGAGACCCAGTACTTC. The rearrangement links TRBV6-6 to TRBJ2-5; maybe TRBD2 (6 bases). Germline V CDR1 and CDR2: MNHNY, SVGAGI (reference sequence). The V and J ends lost 5 bases and 1 base respectively, with 8 bases between them. This CDR3 contains 13 residues.

This clone was found a few times. The V and J genes are TRBV6-6 and TRBJ2-2; the match to TRBD2 covers 14 bases. Germline loops: CDR1 MNHNY, CDR2 SVGAGI (reference sequence). Trimming cost V 7 bases and J 5 bases; bases outside gene matches: 6. CDR3 length equals 16 residues. CDR3 amino acids: CASNLGLAGGTGELFF. The CDR3 region has the DNA TGTGCCAGCAACCTAGGACTAGCGGGGGGAACCGGGGAGCTGTTTTTT.

The J gene is TRBJ1-1, the V gene TRBV6-5; 8 bases fit TRBD1. The CDR3 spans 15 residues. CDR1 and CDR2 (germline): MNHEY, SVGAGI. The ends lost 5 bases at V and 5 bases at J; junction bases unmatched: 10. The CDR3 DNA reads as TGTGCCAGCAGTCCTCGGGGCAGGGGGCGGACTGAAGCTTTCTTT. Its translation is CASSPRGRGRTEAFF.

This chain joins TRBV2 and TRBJ2-3; the D gene is possibly TRBD2 (6 bases). The germline V and J ends were trimmed by 7 bases and 0 bases, with 11 bases remaining between them. The CDR3 is 14 residues long. Looked up from germline, CDR1 is SNHLY and CDR2 is FYNNEI. The CDR3 nucleotides are TGTGCCAGCACCTTAGCGGATAGCACAGATACGCAGTATTTT. It yields the protein CASTLADSTDTQYF. The entire variable domain, with the rest obtained from reference TRBV2 and TRBJ2-3, is as follows: EPEVTQTPSHQVTQMGQEVILRCVPISNHLYFYWYRQILGQKVEFLVSFYNNEISEKSEIFDDQFSVERPDGSNFTLKIRSTKLEDSAMYFCASTLADSTDTQYFGPGTRLTVL.